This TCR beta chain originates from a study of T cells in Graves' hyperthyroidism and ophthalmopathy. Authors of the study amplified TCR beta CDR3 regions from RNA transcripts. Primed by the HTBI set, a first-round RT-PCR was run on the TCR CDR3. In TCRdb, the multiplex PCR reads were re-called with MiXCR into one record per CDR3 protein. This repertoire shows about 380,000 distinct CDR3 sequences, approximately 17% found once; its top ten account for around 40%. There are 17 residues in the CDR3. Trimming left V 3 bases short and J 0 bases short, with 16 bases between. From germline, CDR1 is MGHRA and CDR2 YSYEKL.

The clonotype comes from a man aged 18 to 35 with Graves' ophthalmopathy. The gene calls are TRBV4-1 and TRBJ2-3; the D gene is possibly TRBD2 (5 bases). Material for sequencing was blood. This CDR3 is CASSHLTKTSSTDTQYF. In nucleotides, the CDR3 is TGCGCCAGCAGCCACCTGACTAAAACTTCTAGCACAGATACGCAGTATTTT.